The 29 T cell receptor beta chains listed next were all sequenced from one sample in a study of blood T cell repertoires in COVID-19. Measured with immunoSEQ multiplex PCR; TCRdb has only the in-frame clones, and not every one. The table has about 170,000 clones, approximately 92% seen once; the top ten hold 4.6%. Material for sequencing was peripheral blood. The source is a woman between 50 and 59 years old with acute or convalescent COVID-19.

The V call is TRBV27, the J call TRBJ1-5; D is uncertain. Germline CDR1 is MNHEY and CDR2 is SMNVEV (reference sequence). The CDR3 runs 14 residues. Trimming left V 6 bases short and J 4 bases short, with 13 bases between. CDR3 residues: CASRPREANQPQHF. The CDR3 bases are TGTGCCAGCAGACCCAGAGAGGCGAATCAGCCCCAGCATTTT.

This sequence joins TRBV18 and TRBJ1-6, with 7 bases identical to TRBD1. The CDR3 covers 15 residues. J was trimmed by 7 bases and V by 3 bases; bases with no gene match: 6. Germline assignment: CDR1 KGHSH and CDR2 LQKENI. CDR3 region: CASSPGQSQNSPLHF. DNA of the CDR3: TGTGCCAGCTCACCGGGACAGTCACAGAATTCACCCCTCCACTTT.

The chain employs TRBV2 and TRBJ1-2; 7 bases map to TRBD1. CDR1 is SNHLY and CDR2 is FYNNEI in the germline V gene. The CDR3 is made up of 12 amino acids. J was trimmed by 2 bases and V by 7 bases; bases with no gene match: 1. CDR3 loop: CASTDRNYGYTF. In nucleotides, the CDR3 is TGTGCCAGCACGGACAGGAACTATGGCTACACCTTC.

The chain combines TRBV29-1 with TRBJ1-3; D remains ambiguous. Germline loops: CDR1 SQVTM, CDR2 ANQGSEA. Trimming shortened V by 3 bases and J by 3 bases, and 6 bases separated the two germline ends. The CDR3 has 12 residues. The CDR3 reads CSVEEGGNTIYF. DNA for the CDR3: TGCAGCGTTGAGGAGGGTGGAAACACCATATATTTT. The variable domain in full, completed from reference TRBV29-1 and TRBJ1-3, reads SAVISQKPSRDICQRGTSLTIQCQVDSQVTMMFWYRQQPGQSLTLIATANQGSEATYESGFVIDKFPISRPNLTFSTLTVSNMSPEDSSIYLCSVEEGGNTIYFGEGSWLTVV.

The chain carries TRBV2 and TRBJ1-4; D might be TRBD1 (6 bases). Germline V lookup: CDR1 SNHLY, CDR2 FYNNEI. This CDR3 has 14 residues. The ends were cut back, 5 bases at V and 4 bases at J, with 11 bases in the middle. The CDR3 here is CASSSRGSNEKLFF. Here the CDR3 DNA reads TGTGCCAGCAGTTCCAGGGGCAGTAATGAAAAACTGTTTTTT.

This clone was seen just once. This chain connects TRBV28 to TRBJ1-1; tentatively, D is TRBD1 (5 bases). The CDR3 loop spans 12 amino acids. Germline assignment: CDR1 MDHEN and CDR2 SYDVKM. The V and J ends lost 3 bases and 5 bases respectively, with 7 bases between them. CDR3 coding DNA: TGTGCCAGCAGTTTTAGGGGAACTGAAGCTTTCTTT. Its protein product is CASSFRGTEAFF.

The chain combines TRBV5-8 with TRBJ2-1; TRBD2 is a possible D gene (5 bases). CDR3 length: 15 residues. The germline V and J ends were trimmed by 4 bases and 8 bases, with 19 bases remaining between them. Germline V lookup: CDR1 SGHTS, CDR2 YDEGEE. The CDR3 loop reads CASSPRGRPEHEQFF. DNA for the CDR3: TGTGCCAGCAGCCCCCGGGGTCGTCCAGAGCATGAGCAGTTCTTC.

V gene TRBV11-1 combines with J gene TRBJ1-4, with no clear D. V lost 4 bases to trimming and J lost 14 bases, with 17 bases between them. The CDR3 has 13 amino acids. Germline assignment: CDR1 SGHAT and CDR2 FQDESV (reference sequence). As DNA, the CDR3 is TGTGCCAGCAGCTACGCCCCTCAACAATCCCTGTTTTTT. Translation: CASSYAPQQSLFF.

The V call is TRBV10-3, the J call TRBJ2-3; 11 bases match TRBD2. V lost 2 bases and J lost 3; bases outside the gene matches: 22. CDR3 size: 22 residues. CDR1 and CDR2 from the germline V gene are ENHRY and SYGVKD. The CDR3: CAISENVVIGTFSGRATDTQYF. For the CDR3, the DNA is TGTGCCATCAGTGAGAATGTTGTTATTGGCACCTTTAGCGGGAGGGCTACAGATACGCAGTATTTT.

The chain joins TRBV30 to TRBJ2-7; 9 bases agree with TRBD1. CDR3 size: 15 residues. CDR1 and CDR2 from the germline V gene are GTSNPN and SVGIG (reference sequence). Losses at the gene ends were 4 bases for V and 7 bases for J; bases not matched to a gene: 14. The CDR3 DNA reads TGTGCCTGGACAAAGCCGGGACAGGGTATTTATGAGCAGTACTTC. This gives the protein CAWTKPGQGIYEQYF. The full variable domain, rest sourced from reference TRBV30 and TRBJ2-7, is SQTIHQWPATLVQPVGSPLSLECTVEGTSNPNLYWYRQAAGRGLQLLFYSVGIGQISSEVPQNLSASRPQDRQFILSSKKLLLSDSGFYLCAWTKPGQGIYEQYFGPGTRLTVT.

The genes are TRBV10-1 and TRBJ1-2; a weak D match, TRBD1 (5 bases). The germline V and J ends were trimmed by 8 bases and 1 base, with 17 bases remaining between them. The CDR3 sequence is 15 residues long. Per germline, CDR1 WNHNN and CDR2 SYGVQD (reference sequence). The CDR3 nucleotides read TGCGCCAGCCCCAGTTCCCGACAGTTTAACTATGGCTACACCTTC. Translated, it gives CASPSSRQFNYGYTF.

About this clone: The junction shows a germline mismatch at one end, possibly a read error. The gene calls are TRBV20-1 and TRBJ2-1, with a possible D match to TRBD1 (6 bases). The CDR3 runs to 8 residues. CDR1 and CDR2 from the germline V gene are DFQATT and SNEGSKA (reference sequence). CDR3 sequence reads: CSAPTGIF. CDR3 bases: TGCAGTGCTCCCACAGGGATCTTC.

The chain couples TRBV10-1 to TRBJ1-1; TRBD1 aligns across 8 bases. There are 14 residues in the CDR3. Germline trimming cut 5 bases from V and 1 base from J; bases unmatched to any gene: 3. Germline V CDR1 and CDR2: WNHNN, SYGVQD (reference sequence). The CDR3 loop reads CASSTGQGNTEAFF. CDR3 sequence (DNA): TGCGCCAGCAGTACCGGACAGGGGAACACTGAAGCTTTCTTT.

This clone was detected only once. V usage is TRBV5-4 and J usage is TRBJ2-2; possible D gene TRBD2, 6 bases. This CDR3 has 17 residues. V was shortened by 4 bases and J by 6 bases, with 22 bases between the two germline ends. Germline CDR1 and CDR2: SGHNT and YYREEE (reference sequence). This CDR3 reads CASSQRVVGGYAGELFF. The CDR3 DNA reads as TGTGCCAGCAGCCAGAGGGTGGTCGGGGGTTACGCCGGGGAGCTGTTTTTT.

This chain joins TRBV4-1 and TRBJ2-7, with D possibly TRBD2 on 5 matching bases. This CDR3 spans 16 amino acids. CDR1 and CDR2 (germline): MGHRA, YSYEKL. The V end was cut by 4 bases, the J end by 0 bases, with 16 bases between. In DNA, the CDR3 is TGCGCCAGCAGCCGACCCATAGGAGGAGGCTCCTACGAGCAGTACTTC. Protein product: CASSRPIGGGSYEQYF.

The chain joins TRBV3-1 (or the pseudogene TRBV3-2) to TRBJ1-1; weak D call: TRBD1 (6 bases). The CDR3 length is 13 residues. V shed 7 bases and J shed 1 base, with 10 bases lying between them. Germline lookup yields CDR1 LGHDT and CDR2 YNNKEL (reference sequence). Here the CDR3 reads CASTEGGNTEAFF. CDR3 DNA sequence: TGTGCCAGCACCGAAGGGGGGAACACTGAAGCTTTCTTT.

The chain recombines TRBV6-6 with TRBJ2-3; D unclear. The CDR3 spans 12 residues. CDR1 is MNHNY, CDR2 SVGAGI, per germline (reference sequence). Between the trimmed V and J ends, which lost 4 bases and 2 bases, there was a span of 4 bases. The CDR3 here is CASSSYTDTQYF. The CDR3 DNA sequence: TGTGCCAGCAGTTCTTACACAGATACGCAGTATTTT.

The chain employs TRBV7-6 and TRBJ1-2; 7 nucleotides line up with TRBD1. This CDR3 has 15 amino acids. CDR1 is SGHVS and CDR2 is FNYEAQ in the germline V gene. After removal of 4 bases from V and 4 bases from J, the junction contained 9 bases not matched to a gene. The CDR3 bases are TGTGCCAGCAGCTCGGGACAGACACCCACCTATGGCTACACCTTC. It codes for CASSSGQTPTYGYTF.

The V gene is TRBV28, the J gene TRBJ2-7; no firm D call. Germline values: CDR1 MDHEN, CDR2 SYDVKM. The CDR3 is 15 amino acids. V was shortened by 5 bases and J by 0 bases, with 14 bases between the two germline ends. The DNA for the CDR3 is TGTGCCAGCAGTCTAAGACTGGCTAGCTCCTACGAGCAGTACTTC. Its translation: CASSLRLASSYEQYF.

The chain uses TRBV27 and TRBJ2-2; TRBD1 might be the D (5 bases). V dropped 5 bases and J dropped 6 bases, with 13 bases sitting between them. The germline V gene has CDR1 MNHEY and CDR2 SMNVEV (reference sequence). There are 14 residues in the CDR3. The CDR3 loop is CASSISRVPGELFF. CDR3 in DNA: TGTGCCAGCAGTATCTCCAGGGTCCCCGGGGAGCTGTTTTTT.

The chain combines TRBV5-1 with TRBJ1-1; no firm D call. The CDR3 loop spans 12 amino acids. V dropped 0 bases and J dropped 5 bases, with 5 bases sitting between them. Germline CDR1 reads SGHRS; CDR2 reads YFSETQ. The CDR3 loop reads CASSLDRTEAFF. The CDR3 coding sequence is TGCGCCAGCAGCTTGGATAGAACTGAAGCTTTCTTT.

The rearrangement links TRBV3-1 (or the pseudogene TRBV3-2) to TRBJ1-1, with D perhaps TRBD1 (5 bases). The germline V gene has CDR1 LGHDT and CDR2 YNNKEL (reference sequence). Trimming took off 3 bases at V and 1 base at J, with 6 bases between the two ends. The CDR3 is 13 residues long. The CDR3 spells CASSQTANTEAFF. The CDR3 nucleotides read TGTGCCAGCAGCCAGACAGCGAACACTGAAGCTTTCTTT.

V is TRBV28 and J is TRBJ2-7; tentative D call: TRBD2 (5 bases). Trimming removed 5 bases at V and 7 bases at J, with 21 bases between. CDR1 MDHEN and CDR2 SYDVKM come from the germline V gene. There are 15 residues in the CDR3. CDR3 amino acids: CASSPWPGRNGEQYF. CDR3 DNA sequence: TGTGCCAGCAGTCCCTGGCCGGGGAGAAATGGTGAGCAGTACTTC.

The chain has TRBV13 and TRBJ2-4; 9 bases are a match to TRBD2. CDR3 length: 15 residues. From germline, CDR1 is PRHDT and CDR2 FYEKMQ (reference sequence). Trimming at V came to 4 bases and at J to 7 bases, leaving 8 bases not matched to a gene. The CDR3: CASSSLAGVRNIQYF. In nucleotides, the CDR3 is TGTGCCAGCAGCTCCTTAGCGGGAGTTCGGAACATTCAGTACTTC.

J is TRBJ2-7 and V is TRBV28; 7 bases fit TRBD1. Germline-derived CDR1 and CDR2 are MDHEN and SYDVKM. The CDR3 sequence is 15 residues long. The V and J ends lost 3 bases and 1 base, in that order; junction bases with no gene match: 6. Here the CDR3 reads CASSFRQGYSYEQYF. CDR3 in DNA: TGTGCCAGCAGTTTTCGACAGGGATATTCCTACGAGCAGTACTTC.

The chain is built from TRBV19 and TRBJ2-1; maybe TRBD2 (5 bases). The V end was cut by 8 bases, the J end by 8 bases, with 16 bases between. This CDR3 contains 13 residues. The germline gives CDR1 LNHDA, CDR2 SQIVND (reference sequence). CDR3 protein: CASSERFIDEQFF. The CDR3 DNA sequence: TGTGCCAGTTCGGAGCGGTTTATCGATGAGCAGTTCTTC. The entire variable domain, with the rest obtained from reference TRBV19 and TRBJ2-1, is as follows: DGGITQSPKYLFRKEGQNVTLSCEQNLNHDAMYWYRQDPGQGLRLIYYSQIVNDFQKGDIAEGYSVSREKKESFPLTVTSAQKNPTAFYLCASSERFIDEQFFGPGTRLTVL.

This sequence joins TRBV5-1 and TRBJ1-6; D might be TRBD1 (6 bases). Trimming pared 4 bases from V and 4 bases from J, leaving 12 bases between. Germline lookup yields CDR1 SGHRS and CDR2 YFSETQ. The CDR3 consists of 15 residues. The CDR3 here is CASSADGQYNSPLHF. The CDR3 nucleotides read TGCGCCAGCAGCGCCGATGGACAGTATAATTCACCCCTCCACTTT.

This sequence joins TRBV15 and TRBJ2-7; D ambiguous. The CDR3 is made up of 12 amino acids. The germline V and J ends were trimmed by 0 bases and 3 bases, with 3 bases remaining between them. Per the germline V gene, CDR1 is LNHNV and CDR2 is YYDKDF (reference sequence). The CDR3 DNA follows: TGTGCCACCAGCAGAGACCGCTACGAGCAGTACTTC. As protein: CATSRDRYEQYF.

The chain has TRBV7-9 and TRBJ2-2, with TRBD1 matching 7 bases. V dropped 5 bases and J dropped 6; count of bases not matched to a gene: 12. Per germline, CDR1 SEHNR and CDR2 FQNEAQ (reference sequence). This CDR3 region has 16 residues. This CDR3 is CASSPHDRVRSGELFF. CDR3 in DNA: TGTGCCAGCAGCCCTCACGACAGGGTGAGGTCCGGGGAGCTGTTTTTT.